This TCR beta chain was sequenced for a study of blood T cells in healthy people across ages. A J-beta primer mix and a sample-barcoded 5' primer were used in a second PCR of roughly 7 to 12 cycles. TCRdb passed the 5' RACE reads through MiXCR, listing each CDR3 protein once. The table records about 1,500,000 distinct CDR3 sequences, around 39% of them present only once. Germline V gene data show CDR1 as SNHLY and CDR2 as FYNNEI. V gave up 7 bases and J gave up 0 bases; unmatched junction bases: 5. The CDR3 has 15 amino acids. J is TRBJ2-3 and V is TRBV2; 9 bases line up with TRBD2. This sequence originates from a woman under 30 in good health. The specimen sequenced was blood. In DNA form, the CDR3 reads TGTGCCAGCATTCCGGGACTAGCAAGCACAGATACGCAGTATTTT. The encoded protein is CASIPGLASTDTQYF.